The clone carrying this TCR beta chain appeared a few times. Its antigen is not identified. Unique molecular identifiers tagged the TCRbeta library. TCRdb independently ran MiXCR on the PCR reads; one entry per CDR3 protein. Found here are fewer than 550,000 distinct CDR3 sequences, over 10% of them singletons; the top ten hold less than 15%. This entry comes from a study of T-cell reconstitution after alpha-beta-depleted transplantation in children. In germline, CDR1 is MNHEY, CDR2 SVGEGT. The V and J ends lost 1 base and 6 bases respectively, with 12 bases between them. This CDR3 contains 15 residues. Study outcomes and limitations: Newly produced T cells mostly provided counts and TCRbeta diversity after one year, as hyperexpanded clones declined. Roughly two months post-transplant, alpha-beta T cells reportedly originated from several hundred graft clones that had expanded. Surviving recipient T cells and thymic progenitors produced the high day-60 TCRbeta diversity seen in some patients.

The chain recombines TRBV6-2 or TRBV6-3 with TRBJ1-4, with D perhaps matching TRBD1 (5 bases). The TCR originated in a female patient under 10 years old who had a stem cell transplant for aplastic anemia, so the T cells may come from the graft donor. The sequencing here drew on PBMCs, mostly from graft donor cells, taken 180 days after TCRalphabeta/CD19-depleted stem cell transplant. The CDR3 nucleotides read TGTGCCAGCAGTTACTTCCGGGACTTCCATGAAAAACTGTTTTTT. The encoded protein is CASSYFRDFHEKLFF.